This paragraph covers one T cell receptor (beta chain) sequence. These data come from a study of blood T cell repertoires in COVID-19. Study in general: Sample material is recorded as cDNA or gDNA derived from T cells, B-cell-depleted T cells, or PBMCs.

Sequencing was performed with immunoSEQ multiplex PCR; in TCRdb, only in-frame clones are kept and a portion is missing. The sample contains some 270,000 clones, roughly 87% of which appear only once. V dropped 6 bases and J dropped 7 bases, with 16 bases sitting between them. The CDR3 spans 13 residues. Sequencing was done on a sample of peripheral blood. This clonotype originated in a woman aged 40 to 49 who had recovered from COVID-19. V usage is TRBV12-3 or TRBV12-4 and J usage is TRBJ2-7; D uncertain. Here the CDR3 DNA reads TGTGCCAGCAGCACCCGCGCCAGACAAGAGCAGTACTTC. This codes for CASSTRARQEQYF.